A selection of T cell receptor beta chains follows, all from one sample in a study of blood T cell repertoires in COVID-19. Sequencing used immunoSEQ multiplex PCR; TCRdb keeps in-frame clones, though not all of them. The table records some 150,000 clones, about 90% of them present only once. The sample taken for sequencing was peripheral blood. The source of these receptors is a man aged 50 to 59 with acute or convalescent COVID-19. CDR3s leave out the opening cysteine and the closing phenylalanine or tryptophan. Each record gives: J gene, V gene, CDR3 protein.

TRBJ2-1,TRBV3-1/TRBV3-2,ASSPGPASYNEQF
TRBJ2-7,TRBV19,ASSKLESYEQY
TRBJ1-5,TRBV6-6,ASGRQGQPQH
TRBJ1-6,TRBV7-3,ASSFGTDNSPLH
TRBJ2-3,TRBV5-1,ASSLGRGFADTQY
TRBJ2-1,TRBV6-6,ASSYSTGEQF
TRBJ2-2,TRBV18,ASSPRGGELF
TRBJ2-7,TRBV28,ASSTGGSGSYEQY
TRBJ1-2,TRBV29-1,SVIGTGSYGYT
TRBJ2-1,TRBV9,ASSVGRESYNEQF
TRBJ1-5,TRBV18,ASSPPGLSNQPQH
TRBJ2-5,TRBV5-5,ASSRDSQETQY
TRBJ2-4,TRBV28,ASRSGTLLAKNIQY
TRBJ1-6,TRBV5-4,ASSLAQGAGASPLH
TRBJ2-1,TRBV3-1/TRBV3-2,ASSRQPFSGGGYNEQF
TRBJ2-1,TRBV5-4,ASSWGTSGGLNEQF
TRBJ1-2,TRBV2,ASSVSRGNYGYT
TRBJ2-6,TRBV4-1,ASSQDPGQGVSGANVLT
TRBJ1-1,TRBV6-2/TRBV6-3,ASSYLGTGYTEAF
TRBJ2-5,TRBV2,ASSESGGEGSETQY
TRBJ2-5,TRBV28,ASSKWQGGETQY
TRBJ1-5,TRBV28,ASSTVVWGGYSNQPQH
TRBJ1-3,TRBV28,ASSTDSGNTIY
TRBJ1-2,TRBV9,ASSVASVQSYGYT
TRBJ2-7,TRBV2,ASSAQGKSPDEQY
TRBJ1-1,TRBV7-6,ASSLYTGRRNTEAF
TRBJ1-5,TRBV10-2,ASSHRFGQGASDSNQPQH
TRBJ2-3,TRBV19,ASSTRGGSADTQY
TRBJ2-1,TRBV5-4,ASSQGGASYNEQF
TRBJ2-1,TRBV27,ASSPRGLAANEQF
TRBJ2-6,TRBV27,ASSLSAGAGANVLT
TRBJ1-5,TRBV4-2,ASSQDGTGGTNQPQH
TRBJ2-2,TRBV9,ASSVDPWQGLNTGELF
TRBJ2-3,TRBV19,ASSMGSLAGADTQY
TRBJ1-4,TRBV5-5,ASSLVLDWGEKLF
TRBJ2-1,TRBV6-5,ASSYGSSYNEQF
TRBJ1-3,TRBV5-1,ASSLDNSGNTIY
TRBJ2-2,TRBV6-2/TRBV6-3,ASSSAPYSGGLSGELF
TRBJ2-5,TRBV5-4,ASSFRDQETQY
TRBJ2-3,TRBV5-1,ASSLGAGQDTQY
TRBJ1-6,TRBV19,ASSIHRGQTPLH
TRBJ2-5,TRBV11-1,ASSSGVSGSLGTQY
TRBJ1-3,TRBV19,ATRDRSSGNTIY
TRBJ2-3,TRBV5-5,ASSSRGLGNAQY
TRBJ1-3,TRBV3-1/TRBV3-2,ASSIHRNPGNTIY
TRBJ2-7,TRBV5-1,ASSFTSTHEQY
TRBJ2-3,TRBV28,ASTLPSRGDTQY
TRBJ1-2,TRBV7-2,ASTLTGTAGYT
TRBJ2-1,TRBV5-1,ASSLPRDQGTGEQF
TRBJ2-3,TRBV10-3,AIKGQGSTDTQY
TRBJ1-6,TRBV6-5,ASSRTLYNSPLH
TRBJ2-6,TRBV29-1,SVAGQGITGANVLT
TRBJ2-1,TRBV19,ASSIGGYPYNEQF
TRBJ1-6,TRBV7-9,ASSLAGGPGSPLH
TRBJ1-6,TRBV6-4,ASSGTGENSPLH